This T cell receptor beta chain originates from a study of blood T cell repertoires in COVID-19. CDR3 length: 16 residues. The assay was immunoSEQ multiplex PCR, and TCRdb's table has in-frame clones only and misses some. The table lists 60,000 or so clones, roughly 87% of them singletons. The TCR originated in a human donor with acute or convalescent COVID-19. The donor label of this sample is uncertain. What was sequenced was peripheral blood. This chain connects TRBV12-1 to TRBJ2-1; the table's D call of TRBD2 was not tested on the DNA. TRBV12-1 is flagged as a pseudogene. This CDR3 is CASSLGTSGGYNEQFF. DNA for the CDR3: TGTGCCAGCAGCTTAGGGACTAGCGGGGGATACAATGAGCAGTTCTTC.